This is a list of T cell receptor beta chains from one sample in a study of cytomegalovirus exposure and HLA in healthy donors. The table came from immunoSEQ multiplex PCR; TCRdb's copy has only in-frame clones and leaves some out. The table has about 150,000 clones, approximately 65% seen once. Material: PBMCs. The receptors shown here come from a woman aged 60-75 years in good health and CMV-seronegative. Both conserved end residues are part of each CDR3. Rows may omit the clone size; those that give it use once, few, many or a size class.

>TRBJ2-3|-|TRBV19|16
CASSRAAWASTDTQYF
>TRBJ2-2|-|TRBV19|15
CASSLTGTYTGELFF
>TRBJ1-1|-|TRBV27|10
CASTRSEAFF
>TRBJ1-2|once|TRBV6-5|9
CASSPGYTF
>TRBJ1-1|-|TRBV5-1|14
CASSSGQGGTEAFF
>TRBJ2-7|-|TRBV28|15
CASSTIPAQAYEQYF
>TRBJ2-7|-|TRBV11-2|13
CASSRTGYNEQYF
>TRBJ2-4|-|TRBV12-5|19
CASGLFPGGGYRAKNIQYF
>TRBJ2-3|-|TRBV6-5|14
CASSYPGSTDTQYF
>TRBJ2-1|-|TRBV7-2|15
CASSLVVVTSHEQFF
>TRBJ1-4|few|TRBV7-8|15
CASSVSGTANEKLFF
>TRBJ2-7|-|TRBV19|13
CASSYNINYEQYF
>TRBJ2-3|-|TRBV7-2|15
CASSWTGLSTDTQYF
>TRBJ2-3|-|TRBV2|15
CASSEGTRDTDTQYF
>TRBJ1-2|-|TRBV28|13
CASSLGIHYGYTF
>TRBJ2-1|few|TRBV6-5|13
CATRTGGGNEQFF
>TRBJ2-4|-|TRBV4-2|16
CASSEEGGLAKNIQYF
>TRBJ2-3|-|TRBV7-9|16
CASSLPSGISTDTQYF
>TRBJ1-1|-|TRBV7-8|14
CASSLGTGNTEAFF
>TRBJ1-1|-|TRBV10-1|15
CASLPRQGMNTEAFF
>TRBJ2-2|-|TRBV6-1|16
CASSATSGGFTGELFF
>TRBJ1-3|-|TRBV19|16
CASSEGQPFSGNTIYF
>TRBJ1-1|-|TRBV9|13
CASSGTGVTEAFF
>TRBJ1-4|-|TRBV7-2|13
CASSYRGNEKLFF
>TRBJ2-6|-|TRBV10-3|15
CATHSGGPGANVLTF
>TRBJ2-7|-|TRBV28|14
CASMGTQPPYEQYF
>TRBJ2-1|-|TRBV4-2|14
CASSQSGSYNEQFF
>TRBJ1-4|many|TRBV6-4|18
CAGTRLDRAIITNEKLFF
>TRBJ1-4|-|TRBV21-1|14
CASSNRAPNEKLFF
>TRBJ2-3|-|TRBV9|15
CASSFSGGAADTQYF
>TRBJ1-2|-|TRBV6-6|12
CASSYGQDGYTF